A selection of T cell receptor beta chains follows, all from one sample in a study of PD-L1 blockade in urothelial cancer. This table comes from immunoSEQ multiplex PCR, and its TCRdb copy is limited to in-frame clones, with some not included. Of 49,000 or so clones in the sample, 79% were seen once. The sequenced sample was PBMCs, obtained around atezolizumab (anti-PD-L1) treatment. These TCRs come from a man aged 65-85 years with urothelial cancer. Both conserved end residues are part of each CDR3. D genes are given only for firm matches. Not every row has a clone size; where given, it reads once, few, many or a size class.

.	TRBJ2-7	TRBV14	15	.	TGTGCCAGCAGCCAAATAATGGGGGGCTCCTACGAGCAGTACTTC	CASSQIMGGSYEQYF
TRBD2	TRBJ2-7	TRBV28	14	.	TGTGCCAGCAGGTCGGGACTAGCGTCCTACGAGCAGTACTTC	CASRSGLASYEQYF
.	TRBJ1-1	TRBV19	13	few	TGTGCCAGTAGACAGGAAAAGAACACTGAAGCTTTCTTT	CASRQEKNTEAFF
.	TRBJ2-7	TRBV20-1	10	.	TGCAGTGTCGGGTACGACGAGCAGTACTTC	CSVGYDEQYF
.	TRBJ2-7	TRBV12-1	15	.	TGTGCCAGCAGCACGGGGAGGACCGTCTCCTACGAGCAGTACTTC	CASSTGRTVSYEQYF
.	TRBJ2-3	TRBV4-2	18	.	TGTGCCAGCAGCCCAAGAGGGGCACCGGGACTTATCACAGATACGCAGTATTTT	CASSPRGAPGLITDTQYF
.	TRBJ2-6	TRBV7-3	15	.	TGTGCCAGCAGCGTAGACAGACCTGGGGCCAACGTCCTGACTTTC	CASSVDRPGANVLTF
TRBD1	TRBJ2-2	TRBV11-2	15	few	TGTGCCAGCAGCTTTCGACAGGGATACACCGGGGAGCTGTTTTTT	CASSFRQGYTGELFF
TRBD2	TRBJ2-3	TRBV28	13	.	TGTGCCAGCAGTTTGGGGGGGACAGATACGCAGTATTTT	CASSLGGTDTQYF
TRBD2	TRBJ2-5	TRBV27	15	.	TGTGCCAGCAGGGGGACTAGCGGGAGTCGAGAGACCCAGTACTTC	CASRGTSGSRETQYF
TRBD2	TRBJ2-1	TRBV9	16	.	TGTGCCAGCAGCTCCGTAGCGGGAGGGGCGAGGGATGAGCAGTTCTTC	CASSSVAGGARDEQFF
TRBD2	TRBJ2-2	TRBV28	16	.	TGTGCCAGCAGTTTAGAGGCTAGCGGGAGCGCCGGGGAGCTGTTTTTT	CASSLEASGSAGELFF
TRBD1	TRBJ2-2	TRBV5-1	15	.	TGTGCCAGCAGCTTGGACAGGGGAAGCACCGGGGAGCTGTTTTTT	CASSLDRGSTGELFF
TRBD2	TRBJ2-1	TRBV29-1	13	.	TGCAGCGTTCGGCTAGCGGGAGATAATGAGCAGTTCTTC	CSVRLAGDNEQFF
.	TRBJ2-1	TRBV6-1	15	.	TGTGCCAGCAGTGAAGCTTTCTTCCCCCACAATGAGCAGTTCTTC	CASSEAFFPHNEQFF
TRBD2	TRBJ2-1	TRBV5-6	17	.	TGTGCCAGCAGCCCCCCCGGGACTAGCGACTCCTACAATGAGCAGTTCTTC	CASSPPGTSDSYNEQFF
TRBD1	TRBJ2-7	TRBV18	16	.	TGTGCCAGCTCACCCACCGACCGGGACAGGGGTCCGGAGCAGTACTTC	CASSPTDRDRGPEQYF
TRBD2	TRBJ2-1	TRBV5-4	16	.	TGTGCCAGCAGCCCCGGGCTAGCGGGCTCCTACAATGAGCAGTTCTTC	CASSPGLAGSYNEQFF
TRBD1	TRBJ1-4	TRBV5-6	14	.	TGTGCCAGCAGCGATGGGACAGGGCTTGAAAAACTGTTTTTT	CASSDGTGLEKLFF
.	TRBJ2-5	TRBV2	14	.	TGTGCCAGCAGTGAAGGGAGTCAGGGAGAGACCCAGTACTTC	CASSEGSQGETQYF
.	TRBJ1-1	TRBV6-1	13	.	TGTGCCAGCAGTGTCAACATGAACACTGAAGCTTTCTTT	CASSVNMNTEAFF
TRBD1	TRBJ1-5	TRBV5-6	15	.	TGTGCCAGCAGCTCACAGGGGGTCAGCAATCAGCCCCAGCATTTT	CASSSQGVSNQPQHF
TRBD2	TRBJ2-7	TRBV30	13	few	TGTGCCTGGGGGGGACTAGAGCTACGAAAGCAGTACTTC	CAWGGLELRKQYF
TRBD2	TRBJ2-1	TRBV4-1	20	.	TGCGCCAGCAGCCAACCGACCTCAGGACTAGCGGGAGCCCTTCCCAAGGAGCAGTTCTTC	CASSQPTSGLAGALPKEQFF
TRBD2	TRBJ2-7	TRBV6-5	16	.	TGTGCCAGCAGTTGGCAGGTTAGCGGGAGCTCCTACGAGCAGTACTTC	CASSWQVSGSSYEQYF
TRBD2	TRBJ2-1	TRBV11-2	14	.	TGTGCCAGCAGCCGGACTAGAGGCGGGGCTGAGCAGTTCTTC	CASSRTRGGAEQFF
.	TRBJ2-2	TRBV5-1	13	.	TGCGCCAGCAGGATCCCAGGAAACGGGGAGCTGTTTTTT	CASRIPGNGELFF
TRBD2	TRBJ2-1	TRBV2	14	.	TGTGCCAGCACAGGACTAGCGGGAGAATATGAGCAGTTCTTC	CASTGLAGEYEQFF
.	TRBJ2-2	TRBV28	15	.	TGTGCCAGCAGATCAGCAACAGGTTATCACGGGGAGCTGTTTTTT	CASRSATGYHGELFF
.	TRBJ2-7	TRBV28	13	.	TGTGCCAGCAGTCCATATAGCCCATACGAGCAGTACTTC	CASSPYSPYEQYF
TRBD2	TRBJ2-3	TRBV27	18	.	TGTGCCAGCAGTCCACATCTCGGACTAGCGGGAGTCGCAGATACGCAGTATTTT	CASSPHLGLAGVADTQYF
.	TRBJ1-3	TRBV5-1	14	.	TGCGCCAGCAGCCTTGGACTACAGGGAAACACCATATATTTT	CASSLGLQGNTIYF
TRBD1	TRBJ2-3	TRBV7-8	16	.	TGTGCCAGCAGCCGACTACAGGGGATGGGGGCAGATACGCAGTATTTT	CASSRLQGMGADTQYF
TRBD1	TRBJ2-1	TRBV28	14	.	TGTGCCAGCAGCTGGGACAGGGGTTCTGGTGAGCAGTTCTTC	CASSWDRGSGEQFF
TRBD1	TRBJ2-3	TRBV6-1	13	.	TGCGTATCGGACAGGTTGCGCACAGATACGCAGTATTTT	CVSDRLRTDTQYF
TRBD1	TRBJ1-5	TRBV11-2	13	.	TGTGCCAGCAGCCTCCAGGGGGCTCAGCCCCAGCATTTT	CASSLQGAQPQHF
TRBD2	TRBJ2-1	TRBV19	17	medium-sized	TGTGCCAGTACCCTCGGGCGGGAGGGGGAAGGATACAATGAGCAGTTCTTC	CASTLGREGEGYNEQFF
TRBD1	TRBJ1-1	TRBV19	13	.	TGTGCCAGTAGTCGGGCCCCAGGGGGAGAAGCTTTCTTT	CASSRAPGGEAFF
TRBD1	TRBJ1-2	TRBV14	14	.	TGTGCCAGCAGCCCGGCAGGGGGAGTGAGTGGCTACACCTTC	CASSPAGGVSGYTF
TRBD2	TRBJ2-7	TRBV5-1	18	.	TGCGCCAGCAGCTTGGGATGGTTAGCGGGAGGGAGGGGCCACGAGCAGTACTTC	CASSLGWLAGGRGHEQYF